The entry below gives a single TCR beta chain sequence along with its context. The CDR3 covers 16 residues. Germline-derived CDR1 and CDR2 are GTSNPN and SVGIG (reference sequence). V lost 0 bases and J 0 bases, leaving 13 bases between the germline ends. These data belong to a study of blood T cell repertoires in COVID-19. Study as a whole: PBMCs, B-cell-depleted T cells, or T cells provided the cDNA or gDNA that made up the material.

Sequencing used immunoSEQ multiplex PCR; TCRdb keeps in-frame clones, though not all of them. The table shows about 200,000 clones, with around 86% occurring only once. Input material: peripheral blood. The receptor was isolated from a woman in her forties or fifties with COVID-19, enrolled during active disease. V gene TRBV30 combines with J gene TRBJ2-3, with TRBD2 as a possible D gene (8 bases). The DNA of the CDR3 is TGTGCCTGGAGTGTACGGGAGGGGGCAAGCACAGATACGCAGTATTTT. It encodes CAWSVREGASTDTQYF.